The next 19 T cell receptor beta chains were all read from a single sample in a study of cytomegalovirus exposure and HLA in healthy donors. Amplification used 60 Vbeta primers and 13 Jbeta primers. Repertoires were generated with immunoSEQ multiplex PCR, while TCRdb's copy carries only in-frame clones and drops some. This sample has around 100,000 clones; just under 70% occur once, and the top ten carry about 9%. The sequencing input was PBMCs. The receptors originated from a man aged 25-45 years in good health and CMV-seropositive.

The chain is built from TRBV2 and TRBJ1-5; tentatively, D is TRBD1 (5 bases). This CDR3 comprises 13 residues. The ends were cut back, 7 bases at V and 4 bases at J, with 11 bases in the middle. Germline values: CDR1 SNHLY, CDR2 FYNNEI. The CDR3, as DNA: TGTGCCAGCAAAACCGACAGAAATCAGCCCCAGCATTTT. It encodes CASKTDRNQPQHF.

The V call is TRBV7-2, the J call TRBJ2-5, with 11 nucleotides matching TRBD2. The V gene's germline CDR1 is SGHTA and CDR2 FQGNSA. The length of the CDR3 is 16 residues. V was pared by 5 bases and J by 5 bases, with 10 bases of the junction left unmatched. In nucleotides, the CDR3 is TGTGCCAGCAGCGCCTCCCCAGCTAGCGGGAGGGAGACCCAGTACTTC. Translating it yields CASSASPASGRETQYF.

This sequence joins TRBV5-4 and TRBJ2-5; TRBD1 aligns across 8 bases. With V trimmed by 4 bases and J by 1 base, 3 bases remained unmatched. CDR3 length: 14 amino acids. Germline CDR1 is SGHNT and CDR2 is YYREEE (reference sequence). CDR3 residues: CASSTTGAQETQYF. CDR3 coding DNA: TGTGCCAGCAGCACGACAGGGGCCCAAGAGACCCAGTACTTC. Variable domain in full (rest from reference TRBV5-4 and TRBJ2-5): ETGVTQSPTHLIKTRGQQVTLRCSSQSGHNTVSWYQQALGQGPQFIFQYYREEENGRGNFPPRFSGLQFPNYSSELNVNALELDDSALYLCASSTTGAQETQYFGPGTRLLVL.

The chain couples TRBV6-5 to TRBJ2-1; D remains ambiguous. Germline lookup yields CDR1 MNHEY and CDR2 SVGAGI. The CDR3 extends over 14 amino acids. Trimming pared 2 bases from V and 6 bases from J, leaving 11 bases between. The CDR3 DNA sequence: TGTGCCAGCAGTTACCCCGCACTTGGCAATGAGCAGTTCTTC. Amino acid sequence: CASSYPALGNEQFF.

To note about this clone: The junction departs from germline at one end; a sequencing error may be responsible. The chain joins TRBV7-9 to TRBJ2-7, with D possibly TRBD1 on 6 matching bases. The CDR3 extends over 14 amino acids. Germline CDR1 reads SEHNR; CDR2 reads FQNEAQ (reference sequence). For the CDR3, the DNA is TGTTCCAGCAGCTTAGGACAGAGCTCCTACGAGCAGTACTTC. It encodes CSSSLGQSSYEQYF.

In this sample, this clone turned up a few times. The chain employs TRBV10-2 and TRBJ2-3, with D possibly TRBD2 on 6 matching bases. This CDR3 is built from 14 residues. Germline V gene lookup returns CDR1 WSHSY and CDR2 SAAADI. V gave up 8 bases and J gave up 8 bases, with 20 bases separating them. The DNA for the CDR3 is TGCGCCAGCGTCTTAGCGGCGCGGTTAGGTACGCAGTATTTT. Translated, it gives CASVLAARLGTQYF.

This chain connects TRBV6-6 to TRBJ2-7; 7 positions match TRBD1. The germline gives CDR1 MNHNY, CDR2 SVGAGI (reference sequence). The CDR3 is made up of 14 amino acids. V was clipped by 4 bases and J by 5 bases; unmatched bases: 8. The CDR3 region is CASSLQGFNNEQYF. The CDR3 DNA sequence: TGTGCCAGCAGTTTACAGGGGTTCAACAACGAGCAGTACTTC.

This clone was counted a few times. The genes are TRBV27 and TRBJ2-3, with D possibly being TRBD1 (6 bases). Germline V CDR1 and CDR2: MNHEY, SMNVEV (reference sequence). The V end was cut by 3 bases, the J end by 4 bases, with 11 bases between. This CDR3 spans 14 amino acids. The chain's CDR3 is CASSFEKGADTQYF. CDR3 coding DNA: TGTGCCAGCAGTTTTGAAAAGGGGGCAGATACGCAGTATTTT.

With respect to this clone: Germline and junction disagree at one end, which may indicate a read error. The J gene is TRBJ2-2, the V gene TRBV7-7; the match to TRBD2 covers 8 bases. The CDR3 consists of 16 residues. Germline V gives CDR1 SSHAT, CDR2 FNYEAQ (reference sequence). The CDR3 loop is CASSPTSGRNTGELFF. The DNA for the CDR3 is TGTGCTAGCAGCCCCACCAGCGGGAGAAACACCGGGGAGCTGTTTTTT.

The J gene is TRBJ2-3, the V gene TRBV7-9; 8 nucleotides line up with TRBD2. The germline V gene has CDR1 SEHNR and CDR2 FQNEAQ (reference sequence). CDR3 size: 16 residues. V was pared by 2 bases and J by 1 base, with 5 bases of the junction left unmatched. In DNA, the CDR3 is TGTGCCAGCAGCTTAACCGGGGGGGGCCGCACAGATACGCAGTATTTT. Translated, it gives CASSLTGGGRTDTQYF.

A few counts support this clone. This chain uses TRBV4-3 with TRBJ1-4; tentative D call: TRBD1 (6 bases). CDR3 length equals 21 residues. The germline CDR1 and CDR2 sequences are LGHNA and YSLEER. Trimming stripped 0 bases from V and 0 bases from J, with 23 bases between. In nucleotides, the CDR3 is TGCGCCAGCAGCCAAGACATTTCCCTACGGGGGGCAGGGCCAACTAATGAAAAACTGTTTTTT. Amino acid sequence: CASSQDISLRGAGPTNEKLFF.

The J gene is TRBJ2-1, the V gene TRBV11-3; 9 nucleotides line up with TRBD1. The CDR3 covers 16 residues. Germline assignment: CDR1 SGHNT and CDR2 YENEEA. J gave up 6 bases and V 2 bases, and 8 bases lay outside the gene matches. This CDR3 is CASSLLGDRVGNEQFF. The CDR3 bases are TGTGCCAGCAGCTTACTGGGGGACAGGGTAGGCAATGAGCAGTTCTTC.

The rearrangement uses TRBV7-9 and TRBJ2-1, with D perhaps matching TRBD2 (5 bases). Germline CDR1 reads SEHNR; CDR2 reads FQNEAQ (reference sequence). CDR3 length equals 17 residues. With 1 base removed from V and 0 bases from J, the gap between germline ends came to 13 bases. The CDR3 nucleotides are TGTGCCAGCAGCTTAGGCGGACGAGGGTTCTCCTACAATGAGCAGTTCTTC. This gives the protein CASSLGGRGFSYNEQFF.

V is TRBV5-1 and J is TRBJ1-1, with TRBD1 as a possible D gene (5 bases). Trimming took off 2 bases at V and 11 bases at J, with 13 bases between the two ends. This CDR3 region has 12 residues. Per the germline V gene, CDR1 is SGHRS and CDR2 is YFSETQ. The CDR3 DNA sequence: TGCGCCAGCAGCTTTGGGGGGGTTGGCGCTTTCTTT. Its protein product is CASSFGGVGAFF.

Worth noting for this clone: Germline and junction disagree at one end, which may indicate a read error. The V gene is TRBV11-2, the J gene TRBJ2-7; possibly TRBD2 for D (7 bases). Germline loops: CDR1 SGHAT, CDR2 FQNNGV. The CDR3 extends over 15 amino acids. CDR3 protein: CASSLEGGSRYEQYF. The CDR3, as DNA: TGTGCCAGCAGCCTAGAGGGGGGGAGTCGCTACGAGCAGTACTTC.

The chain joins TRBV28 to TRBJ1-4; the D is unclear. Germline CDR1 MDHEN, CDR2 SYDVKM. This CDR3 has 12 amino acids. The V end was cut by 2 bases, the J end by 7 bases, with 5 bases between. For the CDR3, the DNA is TGTGCCAGCAGTTTACTAGGTGAAAAACTGTTTTTT. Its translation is CASSLLGEKLFF.

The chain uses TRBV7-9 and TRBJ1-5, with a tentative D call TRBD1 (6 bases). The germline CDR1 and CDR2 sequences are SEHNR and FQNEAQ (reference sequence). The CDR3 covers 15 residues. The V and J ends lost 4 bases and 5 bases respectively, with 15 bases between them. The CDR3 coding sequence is TGTGCCAGCAGCTCACAGACAGGTTCTTATCAGCCCCAGCATTTT. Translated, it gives CASSSQTGSYQPQHF.

The CDR3 protein is CASGGDSINQPQHF. The CDR3 DNA reads TGTGCCAGCGGCGGGGACAGCATAAATCAGCCCCAGCATTTT. The chain recombines TRBV2 with TRBJ1-5; 7 nucleotides line up with TRBD1. V lost 8 bases to trimming and J lost 4 bases; unmatched junction nucleotides: 8. The CDR3 is 14 residues long. From germline, CDR1 is SNHLY and CDR2 FYNNEI.

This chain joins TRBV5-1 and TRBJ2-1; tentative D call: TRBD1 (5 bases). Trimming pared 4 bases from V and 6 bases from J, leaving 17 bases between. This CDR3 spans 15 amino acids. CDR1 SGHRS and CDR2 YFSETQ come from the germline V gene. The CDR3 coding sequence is TGCGCCAGCAGCGTCAGACAGCCCTTAGGCAATGAGCAGTTCTTC. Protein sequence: CASSVRQPLGNEQFF.